These 28 T cell receptor beta chains were all obtained from the same sample, sequenced in a study of technical replicates of blood from several donors. The method was immunoSEQ multiplex PCR; TCRdb's version includes in-frame clones alone and lacks a portion of them. This table holds tens of thousands of clones, 98% found once. Sequenced: T cells isolated from PBMCs. The receptors come from a human donor in good health.

The chain carries TRBV2 and TRBJ2-7; a weak D match, TRBD1 (6 bases). Germline assignment: CDR1 SNHLY and CDR2 FYNNEI. The CDR3 is made up of 14 amino acids. V dropped 5 bases and J dropped 3 bases, with 14 bases sitting between them. CDR3 nucleotide sequence: TGTGCCAGCAGTCCCTGGGACACCTTCTACGAGCAGTACTTC. Protein product: CASSPWDTFYEQYF.

The V call is TRBV6-1, the J call TRBJ1-2, with D maybe TRBD1 (6 bases). There are 14 residues in the CDR3. Per the germline V gene, CDR1 is MNHNS and CDR2 is SASEGT. V lost 7 bases, J lost 3 bases, and 15 bases lay in between. The CDR3 sequence is CASTFEDRYYGYTF. The CDR3 bases are TGTGCCAGCACCTTCGAGGACAGATACTATGGCTACACCTTC.

The J gene is TRBJ1-3, the V gene TRBV25-1; D is perhaps TRBD1 (5 bases). The germline V gene has CDR1 MGHDK and CDR2 SYGVNS. CDR3 length: 15 amino acids. Trimming took 1 base from V and 2 from J, leaving 9 bases between them. Here the CDR3 DNA reads TGTGCCAGCAGTGAATTGGGAGGGGCTGGAAACACCATATATTTT. Its protein is CASSELGGAGNTIYF.

The rearrangement links TRBV13 to TRBJ2-7; 10 bases are a match to TRBD1. This CDR3 has 13 amino acids. Trimming removed 8 bases from V and 5 bases from J; junction bases left unmatched: 6. The germline V gene encodes CDR1 PRHDT and CDR2 FYEKMQ (reference sequence). The DNA of the CDR3 is TGTGCCAGCCTGCGGACAGGGGGGAACGAGCAGTACTTC. Its translation is CASLRTGGNEQYF.

The rearrangement joins TRBV11-2 to TRBJ2-2, with 9 bases identical to TRBD1. The CDR3 is 15 amino acids. J was trimmed by 7 bases and V by 5 bases; bases with no gene match: 8. Germline V gene data show CDR1 as SGHAT and CDR2 as FQNNGV. The DNA for the CDR3 is TGTGCCAGCAGCCGTCCGGGACAGGGTCTCGGGGAGCTGTTTTTT. Encoded protein: CASSRPGQGLGELFF.

This clone was detected only once. The chain is built from TRBV27 and TRBJ1-2; D may be TRBD1 (6 bases). Trimming left V 5 bases short and J 7 bases short, with 14 bases between. The CDR3 has 13 residues. Germline V gene sequence: CDR1 MNHEY, CDR2 SMNVEV (reference sequence). Here the CDR3 reads CASSPRQAGGYTF. DNA for the CDR3: TGTGCCAGCAGTCCGCGACAGGCTGGTGGCTACACCTTC.

This clone has just one count. The rearrangement links TRBV5-1 to TRBJ2-1, with TRBD2 identical over 7 bases. This CDR3 contains 14 residues. Trimming cost V 0 bases and J 7 bases; bases outside gene matches: 4. Looked up from germline, CDR1 is SGHRS and CDR2 is YFSETQ. DNA for the CDR3: TGCGCCAGCAGCTTGGGCGGGAGTCTAAATGAGCAGTTCTTC. It codes for CASSLGGSLNEQFF.

There are a few counts of this clone. The V call is TRBV5-1, the J call TRBJ2-1, with TRBD2 matching over 13 bases. V dropped 3 bases and J dropped 8; count of bases not matched to a gene: 5. Germline assignment: CDR1 SGHRS and CDR2 YFSETQ. The CDR3 totals 15 residues. CDR3 residues: CASSWGTSGTYEQFF. CDR3 in DNA: TGCGCCAGCAGCTGGGGGACTAGCGGGACCTATGAGCAGTTCTTC.

The chain has TRBV6-6 and TRBJ2-3; D call uncertain. Deletions cut 0 bases from V and 4 bases from J, with 11 bases between. Germline V lookup: CDR1 MNHNY, CDR2 SVGAGI (reference sequence). This CDR3 is built from 15 residues. The CDR3 region is CASSYSPSIADTQYF. In nucleotides, the CDR3 is TGTGCCAGCAGTTACTCCCCCTCTATAGCAGATACGCAGTATTTT.

This chain connects TRBV5-1 to TRBJ1-4; D not certain. The V end was cut by 3 bases, the J end by 4 bases, with 4 bases between. This CDR3 has 12 amino acids. In germline, CDR1 is SGHRS, CDR2 YFSETQ. The CDR3 is CASSYNNEKLFF. The CDR3 coding sequence is TGCGCCAGCAGCTATAATAATGAAAAACTGTTTTTT. Full variable domain (missing parts from reference TRBV5-1 and TRBJ1-4): KAGVTQTPRYLIKTRGQQVTLSCSPISGHRSVSWYQQTPGQGLQFLFEYFSETQRNKGNFPGRFSGRQFSNSRSEMNVSTLELGDSALYLCASSYNNEKLFFGSGTQLSVL.

This chain joins TRBV6-5 and TRBJ2-7, with D unclear. The V end was cut by 6 bases, the J end by 3 bases, with 6 bases between. There are 11 residues in the CDR3. Germline-derived CDR1 and CDR2 are MNHEY and SVGAGI. CDR3 nucleotides: TGTGCCAGCAGATCAGGCTACGAGCAGTACTTC. Protein sequence: CASRSGYEQYF.

The chain has TRBV7-3 and TRBJ2-7, with a tentative D call TRBD2 (5 bases). Per the germline V gene, CDR1 is SGHTA and CDR2 is FQGTGA. Between the trimmed V and J ends, which lost 0 bases and 1 base, there was a span of 10 bases. The CDR3 sequence is 15 residues long. The CDR3 DNA sequence: TGTGCCAGCAGCTTAACAGCGGCTACTTCCTACGAGCAGTACTTC. Protein product: CASSLTAATSYEQYF.

This chain connects TRBV2 to TRBJ2-7; D remains unclear. The CDR3 runs to 12 residues. CDR1 is SNHLY, CDR2 FYNNEI, per germline. Trimming stripped 6 bases from V and 4 bases from J, with 10 bases between. The CDR3 sequence is CASRVTAYEQYF. In DNA form, the CDR3 reads TGTGCCAGCAGGGTTACAGCTTACGAGCAGTACTTC.

The genes are TRBV5-1 and TRBJ2-7; TRBD2 matches at 7 bases. The CDR3 spans 14 residues. CDR1 SGHRS and CDR2 YFSETQ come from the germline V gene. Trimming cost V 4 bases and J 6 bases; bases outside gene matches: 10. Written as DNA, the CDR3 is TGCGCCAGCAGCCCCGAAATACTAGCGATCGAGCAGTACTTC. Translating it yields CASSPEILAIEQYF.

The chain combines TRBV9 with TRBJ2-5; D might be TRBD2 (6 bases). V lost 2 bases, J lost 5 bases, and 19 bases lay in between. The CDR3 runs to 16 residues. Germline V gives CDR1 SGDLS, CDR2 YYNGEE. The CDR3 protein is CASSVDYEEGVETQYF. DNA of the CDR3: TGTGCCAGCAGCGTCGACTACGAGGAGGGAGTGGAGACCCAGTACTTC.

The CDR3: CASSFSNEQFF. The CDR3 DNA sequence: TGTGCCAGCAGTTTTTCTAATGAGCAGTTCTTC. The chain joins TRBV27 to TRBJ2-1; D gene unclear. Germline V lookup: CDR1 MNHEY, CDR2 SMNVEV (reference sequence). The CDR3 is 11 amino acids. Trimming stripped 3 bases from V and 7 bases from J, with 4 bases between.

This clone was observed once. The chain couples TRBV11-3 to TRBJ2-1; TRBD2 agrees at 8 bases. The CDR3 covers 15 residues. The V gene's germline CDR1 is SGHNT and CDR2 YENEEA. V gave up 5 bases and J gave up 0 bases; unmatched junction bases: 3. The CDR3 is CASSTRGASYNEQFF. The CDR3, as DNA: TGTGCCAGCAGCACGCGGGGGGCCTCCTACAATGAGCAGTTCTTC.

The V gene is TRBV6-5, the J gene TRBJ1-4; D is perhaps TRBD1 (5 bases). The CDR3 is made up of 13 amino acids. The germline gives CDR1 MNHEY, CDR2 SVGAGI. Between the trimmed V and J ends, which lost 6 bases and 14 bases, there was a span of 19 bases. CDR3 loop: CASSRGGSEGLFF. Here the CDR3 DNA reads TGTGCCAGCAGCCGGGGGGGGTCCGAAGGGCTGTTTTTT.

The DNA of the CDR3 is TGTGCCAGCTCACCGGCGGCAACAGATACGCAGTATTTT. This encodes CASSPAATDTQYF. The gene calls are TRBV18 and TRBJ2-3, with D unresolved. V gave up 3 bases and J gave up 3 bases, with 7 bases separating them. This CDR3 comprises 13 residues. The germline gives CDR1 KGHSH, CDR2 LQKENI.

This rearrangement joins TRBV5-6 to TRBJ2-3; no clear D. The CDR3 sequence is 16 residues long. V lost 4 bases to trimming and J lost 0 bases, with 15 bases between them. Looked up from germline, CDR1 is SGHDT and CDR2 is YYEEEE. CDR3 loop: CASSRLYPDSTDTQYF. Here the CDR3 DNA reads TGTGCCAGCAGCCGACTGTACCCCGATAGCACAGATACGCAGTATTTT.

The chain recombines TRBV7-7 with TRBJ2-1, with a possible D match to TRBD1 (6 bases). The V end was cut by 5 bases, the J end by 8 bases, with 16 bases between. CDR1 and CDR2 (germline): SSHAT, FNYEAQ (reference sequence). This CDR3 comprises 14 residues. The CDR3 DNA is TGTGCCAGCAGCCCGGAACAGGGTTATTATGAGCAGTTCTTC. It yields the protein CASSPEQGYYEQFF. The full variable domain, with the rest looked up from reference TRBV7-7 and TRBJ2-1, is GAGVSQSPRYKVTKRGQDVTLRCDPISSHATLYWYQQALGQGPEFLTYFNYEAQPDKSGLPSDRFSAERPEGSISTLTIQRTEQRDSAMYRCASSPEQGYYEQFFGPGTRLTVL.

This chain links TRBV5-6 with TRBJ2-1, with 7 bases that match TRBD2. V lost 3 bases and J lost 5; bases outside the gene matches: 11. CDR3 length equals 16 residues. Germline V gene lookup returns CDR1 SGHDT and CDR2 YYEEEE. The CDR3 coding sequence is TGTGCCAGCAGCTCTGTCCTAGCGGTCGGGGACAATGAGCAGTTCTTC. It encodes CASSSVLAVGDNEQFF.

The chain has TRBV29-1 and TRBJ2-7; a possible D gene is TRBD2 (5 bases). The V and J ends lost 5 bases and 3 bases respectively, with 11 bases between them. The CDR3 contains 12 residues. Germline CDR1 is SQVTM and CDR2 is ANQGSEA. The CDR3 here is CSVLLGSYEQYF. CDR3 DNA sequence: TGCAGCGTTCTCCTTGGGAGCTACGAGCAGTACTTC.

J is TRBJ2-3 and V is TRBV9; D perhaps matches TRBD2 (6 bases). Germline V lookup: CDR1 SGDLS, CDR2 YYNGEE. The CDR3 has 15 residues. The V end lost 0 bases, the J end lost 0 bases, and 8 bases lay between the germline ends. CDR3 amino acids: CASSVVGLSTDTQYF. The DNA of the CDR3 is TGTGCCAGCAGCGTAGTGGGACTGAGCACAGATACGCAGTATTTT.

This chain joins TRBV5-1 and TRBJ1-1; TRBD1 is a possible D gene (5 bases). Germline lookup yields CDR1 SGHRS and CDR2 YFSETQ. The CDR3 length is 13 residues. V gave up 0 bases and J gave up 5 bases, with 8 bases separating them. In DNA form, the CDR3 reads TGCGCCAGCAGCTTGGAACAGGCGACTGAAGCTTTCTTT. This translates into CASSLEQATEAFF.

V and J are TRBV2 and TRBJ2-5, with D perhaps TRBD1 (5 bases). The germline gives CDR1 SNHLY, CDR2 FYNNEI. This CDR3 is 13 amino acids long. Trimming shortened V by 8 bases and J by 5 bases, and 15 bases separated the two germline ends. As DNA, the CDR3 is TGTGCCAGCGCCAATTTCAGGGTTGAGACCCAGTACTTC. This encodes CASANFRVETQYF.

The chain links TRBV2 to TRBJ2-7, with 11 bases lining up with TRBD2. CDR1 is SNHLY, CDR2 FYNNEI, per germline. The V and J ends lost 0 bases and 1 base, in that order; junction bases with no gene match: 11. The CDR3 runs to 19 residues. The CDR3, as DNA: TGTGCCAGCAGTGAAGCTGGGAGGACTAGCGGGCATCGATCCTACGAGCAGTACTTC. It yields the protein CASSEAGRTSGHRSYEQYF.

This chain joins TRBV9 and TRBJ2-1, with D perhaps TRBD2 (6 bases). Germline CDR1 is SGDLS and CDR2 is YYNGEE. There are 16 residues in the CDR3. Trimming shortened V by 0 bases and J by 3 bases, and 13 bases separated the two germline ends. The CDR3 loop reads CASSVGASELYNEQFF. In DNA form, the CDR3 reads TGTGCCAGCAGCGTAGGGGCTAGCGAACTCTACAATGAGCAGTTCTTC. The full variable domain, completed using reference TRBV9 and TRBJ2-1, is DSGVTQTPKHLITATGQRVTLRCSPRSGDLSVYWYQQSLDQGLQFLIQYYNGEERAKGNILERFSAQQFPDLHSELNLSSLELGDSALYFCASSVGASELYNEQFFGPGTRLTVL.